The 13 T cell receptor beta chains given below trace back to one sample, sequenced in a study of beta chain features in type 1 diabetes. Reverse transcription of all isolated RNA meant that expressed TCRB transcripts were sequenced. Sequenced by immunoSEQ multiplex PCR; TCRdb stores in-frame clones only, minus some. Of some 120,000 clones detected, 15% to 20% appear once; the ten largest clones hold around 2.5%. Their cognate antigens are unknown. Study-wide results and caveats: Within each of all four CD4+ subsets, Type 1 diabetes patients had TCRB CDR3s that were moderately but significantly shorter.

The sequenced sample was central memory CD4+ T cells from blood. Receptors were obtained from a man younger than 35 with type 1 diabetes.

This chain links TRBV4-2 with TRBJ2-5; TRBD2 agrees at 10 bases. Trimming at V came to 2 bases and at J to 5 bases, leaving 11 bases not matched to a gene. Germline CDR1 and CDR2: LGHNA and YNFKEQ. The CDR3 totals 17 residues. CDR3 amino acids: CASSQPIGTSEAETQYF. The CDR3 DNA reads as TGTGCCAGCAGCCAACCTATCGGGACTAGCGAGGCGGAGACCCAGTACTTC.

This clone came up a few times. The chain recombines TRBV4-3 with TRBJ2-1; 11 nucleotides agree with TRBD1. The CDR3 is made up of 18 amino acids. Germline trimming cut 0 bases from V and 9 bases from J; bases unmatched to any gene: 13. In germline, CDR1 is LGHNA, CDR2 YSLEER. CDR3 sequence reads: CASSQDLTGTGGFVEQFF. CDR3 nucleotides: TGCGCCAGCAGCCAAGATCTTACGGGGACAGGGGGTTTCGTTGAGCAGTTCTTC.

The genes are TRBV5-1 and TRBJ2-3; D remains ambiguous. CDR3 length: 16 amino acids. CDR1 SGHRS and CDR2 YFSETQ come from the germline V gene. V gave up 0 bases and J gave up 3 bases, with 14 bases separating them. DNA for the CDR3: TGCGCCAGCAGCTTGGACGGTGCCTTCCGAACAGATACGCAGTATTTT. Translating gives CASSLDGAFRTDTQYF.

Only a few counts were recorded for this clone. The V and J genes are TRBV25-1 and TRBJ1-4, with 7 bases identical to TRBD1. Germline V gene lookup returns CDR1 MGHDK and CDR2 SYGVNS. The CDR3 is 14 residues long. V dropped 6 bases and J dropped 1; count of bases not matched to a gene: 2. For the CDR3, the DNA is TGTGCCAGCAGCGACAGGGAAACTAATGAAAAACTGTTTTTT. Protein product: CASSDRETNEKLFF.

V usage is TRBV9 and J usage is TRBJ1-5; the match to TRBD1 covers 7 bases. Looked up from germline, CDR1 is SGDLS and CDR2 is YYNGEE. J was trimmed by 4 bases and V by 3 bases; bases with no gene match: 4. The CDR3 loop spans 14 amino acids. CDR3 in DNA: TGTGCCAGCAGCGCACACAGGGGAAATCAGCCCCAGCATTTT. As protein: CASSAHRGNQPQHF. Complete variable domain (other parts from reference TRBV9 and TRBJ1-5): DSGVTQTPKHLITATGQRVTLRCSPRSGDLSVYWYQQSLDQGLQFLIQYYNGEERAKGNILERFSAQQFPDLHSELNLSSLELGDSALYFCASSAHRGNQPQHFGDGTRLSIL.

The V and J genes are TRBV7-3 and TRBJ2-1; D call uncertain. The V gene lost 2 bases and the J gene lost 5 bases, with 10 bases spanning the gap. Germline lookup yields CDR1 SGHTA and CDR2 FQGTGA. This CDR3 comprises 14 residues. CDR3 in DNA: TGTGCCAGCAGCTTATCCTCGGCGAACAATGAGCAGTTCTTC. Translation gives CASSLSSANNEQFF.

This rearrangement joins TRBV4-3 to TRBJ2-7; D is unresolved. This CDR3 contains 15 residues. Trimming left V 4 bases short and J 3 bases short, with 16 bases between. Germline CDR1 reads LGHNA; CDR2 reads YSLEER. The CDR3 region is CASSRELKSGYEQYF. The CDR3 DNA is TGCGCCAGCAGCCGGGAACTTAAGAGTGGCTACGAGCAGTACTTC.

This clone appeared a few times. This chain links TRBV9 with TRBJ2-2; 7 nucleotides align to TRBD2. J gave up 4 bases and V 0 bases, and 3 bases lay outside the gene matches. The CDR3 sequence is 15 residues long. Germline loops: CDR1 SGDLS, CDR2 YYNGEE. CDR3 coding DNA: TGTGCCAGCAGCGTAGGCGGGAGCTCCACCGGGGAGCTGTTTTTT. Translation gives CASSVGGSSTGELFF.

A few counts support this clone. The CDR3 protein is CASSLQREAGGEKLFF. The DNA for the CDR3 is TGCGCCAGCAGCCTACAGAGAGAGGCAGGGGGTGAAAAACTGTTTTTT. This sequence joins TRBV4-3 and TRBJ1-4; 7 bases are a match to TRBD1. The CDR3 runs 16 residues. Germline CDR1 is LGHNA and CDR2 is YSLEER. V lost 4 bases and J lost 7; bases outside the gene matches: 12.

This clone was detected only a few times. The chain links TRBV9 to TRBJ2-1, with a possible D match to TRBD2 (5 bases). Germline V gene sequence: CDR1 SGDLS, CDR2 YYNGEE. Between the trimmed V and J ends, which lost 3 bases and 5 bases, there was a span of 18 bases. The CDR3 extends over 16 amino acids. DNA for the CDR3: TGTGCCAGCAGCGAAGTAGTGGAGGCGGCAAACAATGAGCAGTTCTTC. It specifies CASSEVVEAANNEQFF.

The chain has TRBV30 and TRBJ1-2; D call uncertain. The CDR3 runs to 13 residues. Germline V gene lookup returns CDR1 GTSNPN and CDR2 SVGIG (reference sequence). V lost 6 bases, J lost 2 bases, and 13 bases lay in between. The DNA for the CDR3 is TGTGCCTGCCTTGCGAGGGTGAACTATGGCTACACCTTC. Translating gives CACLARVNYGYTF. The full variable domain, its missing parts supplied by reference TRBV30 and TRBJ1-2, is SQTIHQWPATLVQPVGSPLSLECTVEGTSNPNLYWYRQAAGRGLQLLFYSVGIGQISSEVPQNLSASRPQDRQFILSSKKLLLSDSGFYLCACLARVNYGYTFGSGTRLTVV.

This clone was picked up a small number of times. The sample has other DNA sequences that encode this CDR3 too. The chain employs TRBV18 and TRBJ2-3; D gene unclear. Deletions cut 3 bases from V and 2 bases from J, with 3 bases between. Germline values: CDR1 KGHSH, CDR2 LQKENI. The CDR3 consists of 12 residues. The DNA of the CDR3 is TGTGCCAGCTCACCGAACACAGATACGCAGTATTTT. It encodes CASSPNTDTQYF.

The table lists this clone with a few counts. V is TRBV4-2 and J is TRBJ2-7; D call uncertain. Trimming cost V 3 bases and J 0 bases, with 0 bases left between them. CDR1 is LGHNA, CDR2 YNFKEQ, per germline. This CDR3 contains 11 residues. CDR3 region: CASSHSYEQYF. The CDR3, as DNA: TGTGCCAGCAGCCACTCCTACGAGCAGTACTTC.